The entry below describes one TCR beta chain. This clone's antigen is unknown. Per-base quality was not reported, and no clone a single base away is much larger than it. V and J lose 4 bases and 3 bases, and a span of 12 bases separates them. Its CDR3 holds 14 amino acids, cysteine through phenylalanine. CDR3 DNA is the only sequence kept; it has 42 bases, read in frame from the first base. CDR1 and CDR2, looked up from the germline V gene, are ENHRY and SYGVKD. Library preparation was by the immunoSEQ multiplex PCR assay. For the multiplex PCR, a mixture combining 60 forward primers for TCR Vbeta segments and 13 reverse primers for TCR Jbeta segments was used. Amplification of the CDR3 region of rearranged TCR beta genes was performed with a multiplex PCR assay on genomic DNA. The amplified TCR beta libraries were sequenced on the Illumina HiSeq System as 87-base-pair reads. The original methods were these. A later analysis counted about 82 million unique TCR beta chains across the approximately 700 repertoires, and around 9.9 million of these chains were shared by at least two donors. A nearest-neighbor algorithm error-corrected the raw reads and collapsed the reads into unique sequences, merging closely related sequences to remove PCR and sequencing errors. Alignment of CDR3 sequences to IMGT reference sequences was used to assign V, D and J gene segments. For a sequence to be retained, a match of at least six nucleotides was required to both a V gene segment and a J gene segment. Rearrangements were classified as productive when the CDR3 lacked stop codons and remained in frame with V and J, and all other rearrangements were classified as non-productive. CDR3 was defined according to IMGT convention as the region running from the second conserved V-encoded cysteine to the conserved J-encoded phenylalanine. The earlier analysis of some 600 of the donors excluded sequences that lacked an unambiguous match to a single V gene segment. In an earlier analysis of about 590 of the donors, a V segment was called functional when productive rearrangements were above 56.7%, and segregating when the standard deviation between donors exceeded 5%. A statistical classification framework was developed to diagnose cytomegalovirus status using the catalog of TCR beta chain sequences. A later analysis assigned V and J genes by comparing TCR nucleotide sequences with IMGT/GENE-DB human TR gene sequences. The TCRdist pipeline was used in a later analysis to assign CDR3 sequences and most-parsimonious VDJ recombination scenarios. In a later analysis, each TCR beta chain was defined by its CDR3 amino acid sequence together with its V-gene family, and reads without a unique V-gene family were excluded. In a later analysis, fewer than 600 highly shared, low-generation-probability nucleotide sequences were removed to address suspected cross-contamination and a sequencing artifact. A later analysis calculated a clonal expansion index for each public chain from normalized within-repertoire ranks of inferred template counts. In a later analysis, generation probabilities were computed using a VDJ recombination model fitted to out-of-frame rearrangements, and the results were checked against IGoR. Hypergeometric tests were used in a later analysis to score TCR-TCR, TCR-HLA and TCR-CMV co-occurrence, with a repertoire-size bias correction applied to the TCR pairs. In a later analysis, false discovery rates were estimated by permuting HLA or CMV assignments 20 times. In a later analysis, co-occurring TCRs were grouped with DBSCAN, and TCRdist sequence similarity was added when clustering was performed within HLA-allele-positive subsets. Repertoires with fewer than 30,000 or more than 120,000 public chains, plus five repertoires with anomalous nucleotide sharing, were excluded from co-occurrence clustering. TCRdb retrieved this table from immuneACCESS and kept in-frame rearrangements only. Not all clones are present; in checked studies, unresolved V genes account for under half, and no reason is known for the remainder. The D gene and trimming were derived from the DNA, and the V and J assignments and clone size from that table. The sample contains 150,000 or so clones, roughly 80% of them found a single time. 13% of the sample lies in the top ten.

The data stem from a study of cytomegalovirus exposure and HLA in healthy donors (TCRdb year 2017). Regarding the study in general: An earlier analysis of more than 550 of the donors reported 250 to 300 Gb of sequence data and 117 million unique TCR beta sequences obtained from about 179 million T cells. The study used immunosequencing to profile the T cell repertoires of approximately 650 subjects and linked those repertoires to cytomegalovirus serostatus. An earlier analysis of several hundred of the donors used high-throughput TCR beta sequencing to judge whether each TCR beta V gene segment behaved as functional or pseudogenic. A later genetic analysis used genome-wide SNP genotypes for 398 of the 666 donors, treating that subset as a discovery cohort. To study patterns of TCR occurrence, a later analysis re-analyzed previously published TCR beta repertoires from more than 550 donors and added high-resolution HLA genotyping. The study aimed to test whether signatures of past pathogen exposure could be identified by cataloging public T cell receptors. Besides the first cohort of roughly 660 subjects, a separate validation cohort made up of over 100 different subjects was used. All discovery cohort repertoires had been generated using a single sequencing platform. The number of donors typed differed by locus, with roughly 629-640 for A, B, C, DRB1 and DQB1, about 500 for DQA1, 600 to 610 for DPA1, and 472 for DPB1. An early release that covered several hundred HLA-typed donors contained 250 to 350 gigabases of sequencing data and 75 million to 100 million unique TCR sequences. Alongside the repertoire data, information on donor age, sex, ethnicity and CMV serostatus was compiled. Of the approximately 400 genotyped donors, 75% to 85% were placed in the genetic ancestry cluster associated with self-reported Caucasian donors. Roughly 5 DR-DQ haplotypes were handled as single units for association and clustering because linkage in the cohort was strong. To predict cytomegalovirus infection status, the study combined high-throughput TCR immunosequencing, statistical association of individual TCRs with disease status, and machine learning. Among some 400 genotyped donors of the cohort, an average of roughly 240,000 unique TCR beta nucleotide sequences were sequenced per donor, 15% to 20% of them non-productive. HLA typing covered class I and class II loci at four-digit resolution. In the later analysis, no new phenotypic data were used to find candidate immune exposures; instead, reliance was placed on TCR beta sequences and their occurrence across donors. Points the paper makes about the study in general: A later analysis associated 15,000 to 20,000 TCR beta sequences with specific HLA alleles at a false discovery rate of 0.05. The authors suggested that the approach could potentially be extended to other disease states and immunological phenotypes. A total of fewer than 200 TCR beta chains were listed by the study as associated with cytomegalovirus. Some IMGT-functional V segments, including TRBV6-2 and TRBV6-3, could not be distinguished by the 87-base-pair reads and were therefore excluded. Correlated functional status among segregating V segments might be attributable to linkage disequilibrium, but an unknown experimental factor could not be ruled out. The cohort was sequenced for TCR beta chains only, and without alpha or paired-chain data the features that could be detected were limited. A cluster of highly shared sequence variants was judged likely to be a technical artifact of the sequencing pipeline. Approximately 18 rarely observed V segments, including chromosome 9 orphons, were excluded from the earlier analysis of some 590 of the donors because counts were too low. An association between a missense DCLRE1C variant and V-gene and J-gene trimming of TCR beta chains was found in a later genetic analysis and replicated in an independent cohort. A few of the identified cytomegalovirus-associated TCR beta chains were confirmed in vitro to be specific for cytomegalovirus antigens. According to a later analysis, most CMV-associated TCR beta chains appeared to be HLA-restricted, and the HLA associations seemed to be driven largely by CMV exposure. In a later genetic analysis, fewer N-insertions in productive TCRs were reported among donors in an Asian-associated ancestry cluster than the approximately 670-donor mean. Most TCR sequences were seen in very few donors, while some public TCRs were found in many individuals. In an earlier analysis of about 550 of the donors, most TCR beta V segments were observed in productive rearrangements about 87% or about 30% of the time, broadly matching IMGT annotations. In a later analysis, TCR association rates were found to vary across HLA loci, with the most associated TCRs seen for DRB1 alleles and the fewest for HLA-C alleles. When HLA alleles, especially DR and DQ, strongly co-occurred, TCR associations were difficult to assign to individual alleles. A later analysis found that HLA-associated TCR beta chains were more clonally expanded and had lower generation probabilities than equally common non-associated chains. Cytomegalovirus status was reported to be diagnosed by the classifier with high specificity and sensitivity in both the original and validation cohorts. Because HLA typing was missing for some donors at each locus, association tests included only the typed subset. Sequencing depth was assumed to be roughly uniform across donors in the presence/absence analyses, though that assumption may not hold. According to a later analysis, parvovirus B19, influenza, CMV and Epstein-Barr virus appeared linked to several top co-occurrence clusters. For the cohort, immune exposure information was limited to CMV serostatus. A further reported finding was that TCR beta sequences accurately predicted the HLA-A and HLA-B alleles for most subjects in the first cohort.

The cohort comprised some 730 healthy bone marrow donors. At the time of sampling, every cohort member was nominally healthy, though immune exposures that went unrecorded were likely present. The donor was CMV seropositive and was included in the group of 300 or so seropositive cohort members. Every donor gave a peripheral blood sample, and the peripheral blood mononuclear cells from that sample were used for TCR beta sequencing. Genomic DNA was extracted from the blood cell samples with the Qiagen DNeasy Blood Extraction Kit. Recombination connected TRBV10-3 to TRBJ1-2, with no reliable assignment of the D segment. The source is a man in his forties in good health and CMV-seropositive. Sequencing used PBMCs. CDR3 region: CAISANGRDYGYTF. The nucleotide sequence is TGTGCCATCAGTGCGAACGGCCGGGACTATGGCTACACCTTC.